This T cell receptor (beta chain) comes out of a study of shared T cell receptors in the human thymus. Assay used: immunoSEQ multiplex PCR; TCRdb lists only in-frame clones, some missing. The data contain hundreds of thousands of clones, around 87% of them singletons. The V segment lost 1 base and the J segment 2 bases; nucleotides outside the gene matches: 6. Looked up from germline, CDR1 is MGHRA and CDR2 is YSYEKL. This CDR3 has 17 residues. Another study also made use of these data, one on human thymus T cells. As reported in that work: Among the donors, all were healthy Finnish infants having corrective surgery for congenital heart defects. Thymic resections from corrective heart surgery supplied the tissue. Repertoires from thymus and blood appeared to show biased V and J gene usage. Related studies found that unrelated individuals share highly overlapping thymic repertoires.

This chain connects TRBV4-1 to TRBJ2-2; TRBD1 matches 8 bases. The sequence was obtained from a boy under three years old with a congenital heart defect. The sequencing sample was made of thymocytes. The CDR3 sequence: CASSQATGTGNTGELFF. Here the CDR3 DNA reads TGCGCCAGCAGCCAAGCCACCGGGACAGGAAACACCGGGGAGCTGTTTTTT.